Included here is one T cell receptor (beta chain) sequence, with context. This sample stems from a study of blood T cell repertoires in COVID-19. The overall study: The samples span acute and convalescent COVID-19 from the United States, Italy and Spain.

Sequencing was performed with immunoSEQ multiplex PCR; in TCRdb, only in-frame clones are kept and a portion is missing. The top ten hold approximately 6.5% of the sample, which has about 150,000 clones, 87% seen once. The germline V and J ends were trimmed by 3 bases and 9 bases, with 9 bases remaining between them. CDR3 length: 13 amino acids. Germline V CDR1 and CDR2: MRHNA, SNTAGT. Participants reported their clinical history, and cohort assignment relied on those reports. The sequenced sample was PBMCs or T cells enriched from blood (not recorded which). The TCR was taken from a woman between 45 and 65 years old who had recovered from COVID-19. The chain recombines TRBV6-4 with TRBJ1-6; no clear D. CDR3: CASSEFEGSPLHF. CDR3 DNA: TGTGCCAGCAGTGAATTTGAGGGTTCACCCCTCCACTTT.